The 9 T cell receptor beta chains below come from one sample, sequenced in a study of OX40 agonist ivuxolimab in advanced cancers. Profiled with immunoSEQ multiplex PCR; TCRdb holds only in-frame clones, not every one. The sample carries about 62,000 clones, roughly 87% recorded once. The sample here was CD4+ or CD8+ T cells sorted from blood, taken in a trial of the OX40 agonist ivuxolimab. All receptors derive from an adult with an advanced solid tumor such as melanoma, head and neck, liver or kidney cancer.

The chain is built from TRBV27 and TRBJ1-2; TRBD1 matches 8 bases. This CDR3 comprises 14 residues. CDR1 is MNHEY and CDR2 is SMNVEV in the germline V gene (reference sequence). The trim removed 6 bases at V and 4 bases at J, leaving 7 bases unmatched. As DNA, the CDR3 is TGTGCCAGCAGATATCAGGGGGCCGCCTATGGCTACACCTTC. Protein product: CASRYQGAAYGYTF.

The rearrangement joins TRBV5-1 to TRBJ1-3; D gene unclear. CDR1 is SGHRS, CDR2 YFSETQ, per germline. The CDR3 runs to 14 residues. V lost 0 bases, J lost 4 bases, and 8 bases lay in between. CDR3 sequence (DNA): TGCGCCAGCAGCTTGGCCGGGTGGGGAAACACCATATATTTT. Protein: CASSLAGWGNTIYF.

The rearrangement links TRBV28 to TRBJ2-7; 8 bases map to TRBD2. The V segment lost 8 bases and the J segment 6 bases; nucleotides outside the gene matches: 15. CDR3 length equals 15 residues. The germline V gene has CDR1 MDHEN and CDR2 SYDVKM. CDR3 bases: TGTGCCAGCCTGGGGGCGGGAGGAATCCATGGCGAGCAGTACTTC. Translating it yields CASLGAGGIHGEQYF.

The chain recombines TRBV14 with TRBJ1-2; D unresolved. The germline gives CDR1 SGHDN, CDR2 FVKESK. The CDR3 contains 13 residues. V lost 0 bases to trimming and J lost 4 bases, with 6 bases between them. The CDR3 bases are TGTGCCAGCAGCCAAGATCTGACCTATGGCTACACCTTC. It translates to CASSQDLTYGYTF.

Comment on this clone: One end of the junction is discordant with germline, which a read error may explain. This same CDR3 is encoded by further DNA sequences in the sample. J is TRBJ2-7 and V is TRBV19, with D perhaps TRBD1 (5 bases). The germline CDR1 and CDR2 sequences are LNHDA and SQIVND (reference sequence). The CDR3 runs 16 residues. The CDR3 is CASSMGRAGQTYEQYF. CDR3 bases: TGTGCCAGTAGTATGGGCAGGGCAGGGCAGACCTATGAGCAGTACTTC.

V and J are TRBV20-1 and TRBJ2-7; no reliable D call. The germline V gene has CDR1 DFQATT and CDR2 SNEGSKA (reference sequence). This CDR3 contains 11 residues. Trimming removed 5 bases from V and 7 bases from J, with 12 bases in between. The CDR3 sequence is CSADPSREQYF. The CDR3, as DNA: TGCAGTGCTGACCCCTCTAGGGAGCAGTACTTC.

In nucleotides, the CDR3 is TGTGCCAGCAGGGAGGGTCCGAGCTCTGGAAACACCATATATTTT. It codes for CASREGPSSGNTIYF. The J gene is TRBJ1-3, the V gene TRBV28; D not resolved. V lost 6 bases, J lost 0 bases, and 12 bases lay in between. Per germline, CDR1 MDHEN and CDR2 SYDVKM. CDR3 length equals 15 residues.

The rearrangement uses TRBV7-9 and TRBJ1-2, with D possibly being TRBD1 (5 bases). The germline CDR1 and CDR2 sequences are SEHNR and FQNEAQ (reference sequence). CDR3 size: 14 residues. Trimming pared 2 bases from V and 4 bases from J, leaving 11 bases between. In DNA form, the CDR3 reads TGTGCCAGCAGCTTACAGGGAGTGGGCTATGGCTACACCTTC. As protein: CASSLQGVGYGYTF.

With regard to this clone: Other DNA sequences in the same sample also yield this CDR3. The CDR3 sequence: CASSQESYWNNEQFF. The CDR3 DNA reads as TGCGCCAGCAGCCAAGAGTCGTACTGGAACAATGAGCAGTTCTTC. The chain employs TRBV4-1 and TRBJ2-1; D remains unclear. The CDR3 spans 15 residues. Trimming took 0 bases from V and 5 from J, leaving 11 bases between them. Germline V gives CDR1 MGHRA, CDR2 YSYEKL.